The 8 T cell receptor beta chains below come from one sample, sequenced in a study of OX40 agonist ivuxolimab in advanced cancers. Sequenced by immunoSEQ multiplex PCR; TCRdb stores in-frame clones only, minus some. This sample has roughly 77,000 clones, with around 85% found just once. The input for sequencing was CD4+ or CD8+ T cells sorted from blood, taken in a trial of the OX40 agonist ivuxolimab. These receptors were taken from an adult with an advanced solid tumor such as melanoma, head and neck, liver or kidney cancer.

The chain uses TRBV19 and TRBJ1-5; 8 bases are shared with TRBD1. The junction had 8 bases not matched to a gene; V was cut back by 6 bases and J by 4 bases. Germline CDR1 and CDR2: LNHDA and SQIVND (reference sequence). This CDR3 has 15 residues. The CDR3 region has the DNA TGTGCCAGTAGCCTGGGACAGGCCGGGAATCAGCCCCAGCATTTT. Its translation is CASSLGQAGNQPQHF.

This chain uses TRBV11-3 with TRBJ2-2; 8 nucleotides match TRBD2. The CDR3 has 16 residues. Germline V gives CDR1 SGHNT, CDR2 YENEEA. Trimming cost V 5 bases and J 6 bases; bases outside gene matches: 11. The CDR3 loop is CASSPRDGRASGELFF. In DNA, the CDR3 is TGTGCCAGCAGCCCAAGGGACGGGAGGGCCTCCGGGGAGCTGTTTTTT.

The chain carries TRBV28 and TRBJ2-7; TRBD1 agrees at 9 bases. Germline assignment: CDR1 MDHEN and CDR2 SYDVKM. The CDR3 is made up of 15 amino acids. With V trimmed by 2 bases and J by 4 bases, 6 bases remained unmatched. Written as DNA, the CDR3 is TGTGCCAGCAGTTTACTGACAGGGGGAGAGTACGAGCAGTACTTC. Translated, it gives CASSLLTGGEYEQYF.

CDR3 bases: TGTGCCAGCAGTTACTTAGGACAGGGCAATTCACCCCTCCACTTT. It codes for CASSYLGQGNSPLHF. The chain has TRBV6-6 and TRBJ1-6; 8 nucleotides line up with TRBD1. The junction had 3 bases not matched to a gene; V was cut back by 1 base and J by 7 bases. CDR1 MNHNY and CDR2 SVGAGI come from the germline V gene (reference sequence). The CDR3 has 15 amino acids.

In its sample, this clone was seen once. The chain combines TRBV27 with TRBJ1-2, with D possibly being TRBD1 (6 bases). CDR3 length equals 17 residues. The germline V and J ends were trimmed by 4 bases and 7 bases, with 25 bases remaining between them. Germline CDR1 MNHEY, CDR2 SMNVEV (reference sequence). CDR3 loop: CASSSKGLGAGASGYTF. The CDR3 nucleotides read TGTGCCAGCAGTTCAAAAGGGCTTGGGGCAGGGGCTAGTGGCTACACCTTC.

This rearrangement joins TRBV11-3 to TRBJ2-4, with TRBD2 identical over 8 bases. Trimming cost V 5 bases and J 1 base; bases outside gene matches: 7. CDR3 size: 16 residues. Germline values: CDR1 SGHNT, CDR2 YENEEA. CDR3 nucleotides: TGTGCCAGCAGCCGCCCGGGGGGGGCGGCCAAAAACATTCAGTACTTC. Residues: CASSRPGGAAKNIQYF.

This sequence joins TRBV21-1 and TRBJ2-5; the table gives TRBD1 as D, unverified against the DNA. TRBV21-1 is a pseudogene. The CDR3 totals 16 residues. The CDR3 bases are TGTGCCAGCAGCTCCCCTAGAGGGGGAAGCTCAGAGACCCAGTACTTC. Amino acids: CASSSPRGGSSETQYF.

This chain uses TRBV5-8 with TRBJ2-7; D ambiguous. This CDR3 region has 14 residues. Germline CDR1 SGHTS, CDR2 YDEGEE. Trimming shortened V by 2 bases and J by 6 bases, and 15 bases separated the two germline ends. CDR3 sequence: CASSFGQVTGEQYF. DNA for the CDR3: TGTGCCAGCAGCTTTGGGCAGGTTACGGGCGAGCAGTACTTC.